The rows below give T cell receptor beta chains drawn from one sample of a study of T cell responses to AZD1222 COVID-19 vaccine. The method was immunoSEQ multiplex PCR; TCRdb's version includes in-frame clones alone and lacks a portion of them. This table has about 140,000 clones, roughly 90% appearing once. Here the sequenced sample was peripheral blood, taken 28 days after the second AZD1222 dose. The receptors stem from an adult who received the AZD1222 COVID-19 vaccine. CDR3s include the opening cysteine and the closing phenylalanine or tryptophan.

j_gene: TRBJ1-4; v_gene: TRBV5-1; CDR3aa: CASSFGGPNEKLFF
j_gene: TRBJ2-7; v_gene: TRBV19; CDR3aa: CASSIGFASSYEQYF
j_gene: TRBJ1-5; v_gene: TRBV4-3; CDR3aa: CASSHTGGNQPQHF
j_gene: TRBJ1-2; v_gene: TRBV10-1; CDR3aa: CASSECGGQGVYGYTF
j_gene: TRBJ2-3; v_gene: TRBV5-8; CDR3aa: CASSLGTSGGVTDTQYF
j_gene: TRBJ1-5; v_gene: TRBV19; CDR3aa: CASSTTGGNQPQHF
j_gene: TRBJ2-7; v_gene: TRBV6-2/TRBV6-3; CDR3aa: CASSLAGGPDEQYF
j_gene: TRBJ1-2; v_gene: TRBV29-1; CDR3aa: CSVVGAGYGYTF
j_gene: TRBJ1-2; v_gene: TRBV10-3; CDR3aa: CAISESKGHGYTF
j_gene: TRBJ1-2; v_gene: TRBV29-1; CDR3aa: CSVPGTSYGYTF
j_gene: TRBJ1-1; v_gene: TRBV20-1; CDR3aa: CSARGRKAFF
j_gene: TRBJ1-4; v_gene: TRBV5-4; CDR3aa: CASSFSRGFDEKLFF
j_gene: TRBJ2-7; v_gene: TRBV19; CDR3aa: CASSARTNGGEQYF
j_gene: TRBJ2-7; v_gene: TRBV5-5; CDR3aa: CASSYLPGTGTYEQYF
j_gene: TRBJ2-5; v_gene: TRBV28; CDR3aa: CASSSQGVETQYF
j_gene: TRBJ2-5; v_gene: TRBV6-2/TRBV6-3; CDR3aa: CASSRIRETQYF
j_gene: TRBJ2-3; v_gene: TRBV9; CDR3aa: CASTPMAGTADTQYF
j_gene: TRBJ2-3; v_gene: TRBV3-1/TRBV3-2; CDR3aa: CASSPQWTAITDTQYF
j_gene: TRBJ2-7; v_gene: TRBV21-1; CDR3aa: CASITSGAYEQYF
j_gene: TRBJ1-1; v_gene: TRBV28; CDR3aa: CASSSRGGYTEAFF
j_gene: TRBJ2-3; v_gene: TRBV19; CDR3aa: CASSTPGLTDTQYF
j_gene: TRBJ1-4; v_gene: TRBV7-6; CDR3aa: CASSYRGSGEKLFF
j_gene: TRBJ2-2; v_gene: TRBV21-1; CDR3aa: CASEWGRATGELFF
j_gene: TRBJ2-3; v_gene: TRBV4-2; CDR3aa: CASTRDRNTDTQYF
j_gene: TRBJ2-1; v_gene: TRBV7-2; CDR3aa: CASSFSVSYNEQFF
j_gene: TRBJ2-1; v_gene: TRBV19; CDR3aa: CASSIAGGTYNEQFF
j_gene: TRBJ2-7; v_gene: TRBV11-2; CDR3aa: CASSLPPRTGREQYF